This T cell receptor (beta chain) was found in a study of shared clonotypes between healthy human individuals. Across the study: Used for every donor were three CD4 naive, three CD4 memory, two CD8 naive and one CD8 memory plate.

The CDR3 is 15 amino acids. J was trimmed by 9 bases and V by 3 bases; bases with no gene match: 14. CDR1 is MDHEN and CDR2 is SYDVKM in the germline V gene. Profiling relied on immunoSEQ multiplex PCR, and the TCRdb table lists in-frame clones only, not all of them. The profile shows over a million clones, roughly 74% of them singletons. The receptor's source is a man between 18 and 35 years old in good health. Some clones in this sample may be carry-over from other donors' samples. J is TRBJ2-7 and V is TRBV28; 7 bases align to TRBD1. Sequenced input: memory CD4+ T cells from PBMCs. Subset reported: CD45RA-negative fraction. The CDR3: CASSFGYRGWFGQYF. Here the CDR3 DNA reads TGTGCCAGCAGTTTTGGGTACAGGGGCTGGTTCGGGCAGTACTTC.